This T cell receptor beta chain was captured by sequencing in a study of response to subunit inactivated influenza vaccine. Details on this clonotype: The antigen is unknown.

This CDR3 has 15 residues. In germline, CDR1 is SGHRS, CDR2 YFSETQ. Trimming stripped 0 bases from V and 5 bases from J, with 15 bases between. General study findings and limits: Authors proposed each seasonal influenza vaccination draws in few new T cells.

Each CDR3 protein gets one entry after TCRdb re-called the RT-PCR reads with MiXCR. The sample lists approximately 530,000 distinct CDR3 sequences, roughly 13% seen once, with roughly 14% in the top ten. The chain employs TRBV5-1 and TRBJ2-7; D is possibly TRBD1 (6 bases). This specimen consisted of PBMCs from blood, obtained roughly 46 days after vaccination. The TCR originated in a man in his fifties who received an inactivated influenza vaccine. CDR3 coding DNA: TGCGCCAGCAGCTTGGGACACCCAAAGGGGGACGAGCAGTACTTC. Amino acid sequence: CASSLGHPKGDEQYF.